Below, one T cell receptor (beta chain) is given with its context. The antigen remains undetermined. Sequencing was performed with immunoSEQ multiplex PCR; in TCRdb, only in-frame clones are kept and a portion is missing. Of some 18,000 clones in the sample, approximately 80% are singletons; the top ten hold roughly 4%. These data come from a study of T cells in localized non-small cell lung cancer. Study results and caveats: Higher T cell density in the blood was associated with longer overall survival, whereas higher adjacent-lung clonality associated with shorter survival. Compared with tumor, uninvolved adjacent lung displayed greater T cell clonality, ranking highest overall. Investigators sequenced only a single tumor region, leaving heterogeneity possible.

CDR3 length equals 14 residues. Trimming took 3 bases from V and 3 from J, leaving 11 bases between them. Germline V CDR1 and CDR2: LNHDA, SQIVND (reference sequence). The chain carries TRBV19 and TRBJ1-2; no firm D call. This receptor was obtained from a man between 40 and 75 years old with stage I lung adenocarcinoma. Specimen: peripheral blood, collected before any cancer treatment. The CDR3 region has the DNA TGTGCCAGTAGTATGGTCAGGCTGGACTATGGCTACACCTTC. This sequence encodes CASSMVRLDYGYTF.